A selection of T cell receptor beta chains follows, all from one sample in a study of T cells in Graves' hyperthyroidism and ophthalmopathy. One entry per CDR3 protein results from TCRdb running MiXCR on the multiplex PCR reads. The sample carries fewer than 600,000 distinct CDR3 sequences, about 15% recorded once. The specimen sequenced was blood. The receptors stem from a woman aged 40 to 50 with Graves' hyperthyroidism. Each CDR3 is given without its conserved first and last residue.

J gene	V gene	CDR3 protein
TRBJ2-3	TRBV5-1	ASSLGEVGYTDTQY
TRBJ2-3	TRBV18	ASSPPSGSTTTDTQY
TRBJ2-1	TRBV3-1	ASSSPSSGVYDEQF
TRBJ2-4	TRBV28	ASSLSDGGGIQY
TRBJ2-1	TRBV7-2	ASSQKPAAGLNEQF
TRBJ2-7	TRBV28	ASSLEGLRYEQY
TRBJ2-1	TRBV7-9	ASSPLGSGAVYEQF
TRBJ1-1	TRBV10-2	ASRGSGTEAF
TRBJ2-6	TRBV10-3	AISESPNPGANVLT
TRBJ1-6	TRBV20-1	SARDPGQGGYSPLH
TRBJ2-1	TRBV6-1	ASMTEYNEQF
TRBJ1-1	TRBV7-2	ASSLVTGQAF
TRBJ2-3	TRBV10-3	AISGFGGAGTDTQY
TRBJ2-1	TRBV3-1	ASSQVTSGRLGNEQF
TRBJ2-7	TRBV12-3/TRBV12-4	ASSPQSSAYEQY
TRBJ2-2	TRBV7-8	ASSLSPGQETGELF
TRBJ2-1	TRBV20-1	SARFQREGQF
TRBJ1-2	TRBV24-1	ATSRDGVDYGYT
TRBJ2-3	TRBV2	ASIGPGQGLGDTQY
TRBJ2-2	TRBV11-3	ASSFTSGRMNGELF
TRBJ1-2	TRBV5-4	ASSLGQAPSYGYT
TRBJ1-5	TRBV2	ASSESAGPYQPQH
TRBJ2-1	TRBV5-1	ASTSTASSYNEQF
TRBJ2-2	TRBV7-9	ASSPLSGTITGELF
TRBJ2-7	TRBV7-9	ASSLEFGLDGSEQY
TRBJ2-3	TRBV29-1	SVDWFGTGADTQY
TRBJ1-2	TRBV10-3	AISESIRGYGYT
TRBJ1-1	TRBV28	ASSLYRQGPNTEAF
TRBJ1-1	TRBV28	ASSLVAGGAMNTEAF
TRBJ2-7	TRBV20-1	SAREWAAGGQLYEQY
TRBJ2-7	TRBV28	ASSSIQGPRSSYEQY
TRBJ1-5	TRBV19	ASCAGQGNQPQH
TRBJ1-5	TRBV27	ASSSPDRDGNQPQH
TRBJ1-2	TRBV30	AWSPGDYGYT
TRBJ2-3	TRBV7-3	ASSRGQTITDTQY
TRBJ2-1	TRBV28	ASSFRTRYNEQF
TRBJ1-1	TRBV7-9	ASSPRTGGVYTEAF
TRBJ2-7	TRBV27	ASSLSGSALGEQY
TRBJ2-7	TRBV4-1	ASSPREGTVGEQY
TRBJ2-3	TRBV20-1	SDRGLNTDTQY
TRBJ2-4	TRBV7-9	ASSQGAGLAKNIQY